This passage covers 20 T cell receptor beta chains from one sample sequenced in a study of OX40 agonist ivuxolimab in advanced cancers. TCRdb keeps only in-frame clones here, not all; method: immunoSEQ multiplex PCR. This table has 55,000 to 80,000 clones, approximately 81% appearing once. The specimen comprised CD4+ or CD8+ T cells sorted from blood, sampled in a trial of the OX40 agonist ivuxolimab. These receptors were collected from an adult with an advanced solid tumor such as melanoma, head and neck, liver or kidney cancer.

This chain links TRBV4-1 with TRBJ1-4; TRBD1 might be the D (5 bases). Germline V gene data show CDR1 as MGHRA and CDR2 as YSYEKL. The CDR3 is 16 amino acids. The V gene lost 7 bases and the J gene lost 5 bases, with 20 bases spanning the gap. The CDR3 here is CASTDSTRQLNEKLFF. CDR3 in DNA: TGCGCCAGCACCGATTCGACGCGACAGCTAAATGAAAAACTGTTTTTT.

This clone came up a few times. This sequence joins TRBV2 and TRBJ2-5; no reliable D call. Germline lookup yields CDR1 SNHLY and CDR2 FYNNEI. V was trimmed by 8 bases and J by 1 base, leaving 14 bases between them. CDR3 length: 14 residues. CDR3 coding DNA: TGTGCCAGCCGTAAGGGAAAAACCCAAGAGACCCAGTACTTC. Translating it yields CASRKGKTQETQYF.

This clone appeared once. This CDR3 is CASSLVDGADTQYF. CDR3 coding DNA: TGTGCCAGCAGCTTAGTGGACGGCGCAGATACGCAGTATTTT. V is TRBV7-9 and J is TRBJ2-3; D gene uncertain. Germline V gives CDR1 SEHNR, CDR2 FQNEAQ (reference sequence). Trimming left V 1 base short and J 4 bases short, with 9 bases between. CDR3 length equals 14 residues.

The genes are TRBV7-2 and TRBJ1-1; D is perhaps TRBD1 (5 bases). The germline CDR1 and CDR2 sequences are SGHTA and FQGNSA. Trimming cost V 0 bases and J 2 bases, with 10 bases left between them. The CDR3 has 15 amino acids. In nucleotides, the CDR3 is TGTGCCAGCAGCTTAGCCAGGACAATCAACACTGAAGCTTTCTTT. Its translation is CASSLARTINTEAFF. The entire variable domain, with the rest obtained from reference TRBV7-2 and TRBJ1-1, is as follows: GAGVSQSPSNKVTEKGKDVELRCDPISGHTALYWYRQSLGQGLEFLIYFQGNSAPDKSGLPSDRFSAERTGGSVSTLTIQRTQQEDSAVYLCASSLARTINTEAFFGQGTRLTVV.

The J gene is TRBJ2-1, the V gene TRBV5-5; D ambiguous. The V end was cut by 4 bases, the J end by 0 bases, with 14 bases between. Germline V gene data show CDR1 as SGHKS and CDR2 as YYEKEE (reference sequence). The CDR3 runs to 16 residues. DNA of the CDR3: TGTGCCAGCAGCCACAGACGGACCAGCTCCTACAATGAGCAGTTCTTC. Residues: CASSHRRTSSYNEQFF. The full variable domain, rest sourced from reference TRBV5-5 and TRBJ2-1, is DAGVTQSPTHLIKTRGQQVTLRCSPISGHKSVSWYQQVLGQGPQFIFQYYEKEERGRGNFPDRFSARQFPNYSSELNVNALLLGDSALYLCASSHRRTSSYNEQFFGPGTRLTVL.

CDR3 protein: CASSEISGGFYEQYF. The DNA of the CDR3 is TGTGCCAGCAGTGAAATTTCAGGGGGCTTCTACGAGCAGTACTTC. The chain carries TRBV6-1 and TRBJ2-7; TRBD1 aligns across 8 bases. CDR1 is MNHNS and CDR2 is SASEGT in the germline V gene. This CDR3 spans 15 amino acids. Trimming took 2 bases from V and 3 from J; bases not matched to a gene: 6.

This sequence joins TRBV4-2 and TRBJ2-1, with 8 bases identical to TRBD2. Trimming cost V 4 bases and J 7 bases; bases outside gene matches: 12. The CDR3 is made up of 16 amino acids. Germline V gene data show CDR1 as LGHNA and CDR2 as YNFKEQ. The chain's CDR3 is CASSRRGRGVSNEQFF. The CDR3 DNA follows: TGTGCCAGCAGCCGACGAGGGCGGGGGGTCTCGAATGAGCAGTTCTTC.

The CDR3 DNA follows: TGTGCCAGCAGCTTAGTTGTGAGGGCGGGCAGCTCTGGGGCCAACGTCCTGACTTTC. Amino acid sequence: CASSLVVRAGSSGANVLTF. V gene TRBV7-9 combines with J gene TRBJ2-6, with D possibly matching TRBD2 (5 bases). Trimming shortened V by 1 base and J by 0 bases, and 16 bases separated the two germline ends. CDR1 and CDR2 from the germline V gene are SEHNR and FQNEAQ (reference sequence). The CDR3 consists of 19 residues.

The gene calls are TRBV7-2 and TRBJ1-2, with D maybe TRBD1 (6 bases). Trimming removed 6 bases at V and 2 bases at J, with 10 bases between. CDR3 length equals 13 residues. The germline V gene has CDR1 SGHTA and CDR2 FQGNSA. The CDR3: CASSQDRNYGYTF. The CDR3 region has the DNA TGTGCCAGCAGTCAGGACAGAAACTATGGCTACACCTTC.

The chain is built from TRBV4-1 and TRBJ2-3; tentatively, D is TRBD1 (5 bases). The CDR3 sequence is 13 residues long. Trimming stripped 7 bases from V and 0 bases from J, with 8 bases between. Germline V gives CDR1 MGHRA, CDR2 YSYEKL. In nucleotides, the CDR3 is TGCGCCAGCAAACAGGCTAGCACAGATACGCAGTATTTT. Amino acids: CASKQASTDTQYF.

This clone was seen a single time. CDR3 region: CASSLRTGEGDTQYF. Here the CDR3 DNA reads TGTGCCAGCTCCCTACGGACAGGGGAGGGAGATACGCAGTATTTT. The gene calls are TRBV7-6 and TRBJ2-3; TRBD1 aligns across 9 bases. Germline CDR1 is SGHVS and CDR2 is FNYEAQ. V shed 8 bases, J shed 5 bases, and the junction held 11 bases outside the gene matches. This CDR3 has 15 residues.

This clone is labeled as medium-sized. This chain connects TRBV19 to TRBJ1-2, with a possible D match to TRBD1 (5 bases). Germline CDR1 reads LNHDA; CDR2 reads SQIVND (reference sequence). The CDR3 is made up of 13 amino acids. V was trimmed by 5 bases and J by 7 bases, leaving 14 bases between them. CDR3 sequence (DNA): TGTGCCAGTAGTCTCGACAGACTTCGTGGCTACACCTTC. Its protein product is CASSLDRLRGYTF. Complete variable domain (other parts from reference TRBV19 and TRBJ1-2): DGGITQSPKYLFRKEGQNVTLSCEQNLNHDAMYWYRQDPGQGLRLIYYSQIVNDFQKGDIAEGYSVSREKKESFPLTVTSAQKNPTAFYLCASSLDRLRGYTFGSGTRLTVV.

This clone was seen only a few times. V is TRBV7-3 and J is TRBJ2-1, with D unclear. From germline, CDR1 is SGHTA and CDR2 FQGTGA. The CDR3 has 14 amino acids. The germline V and J ends were trimmed by 5 bases and 0 bases, with 8 bases remaining between them. The DNA of the CDR3 is TGTGCCAGCAGCGGTACGAACTCCTACAATGAGCAGTTCTTC. This sequence encodes CASSGTNSYNEQFF.

The chain recombines TRBV5-4 with TRBJ2-2, with TRBD2 as a possible D gene (7 bases). The CDR3 extends over 14 amino acids. Germline values: CDR1 SGHNT, CDR2 YYREEE (reference sequence). The germline V and J ends were trimmed by 5 bases and 6 bases, with 14 bases remaining between them. CDR3 region: CASSLTGRAGELFF. For the CDR3, the DNA is TGTGCCAGCAGTTTAACAGGGAGGGCCGGGGAGCTGTTTTTT.

The chain links TRBV6-1 to TRBJ1-6, with D possibly matching TRBD1 (5 bases). CDR3 length equals 15 residues. Between the trimmed V and J ends, which lost 6 bases and 10 bases, there was a span of 19 bases. CDR1 is MNHNS and CDR2 is SASEGT in the germline V gene. This CDR3 reads CASSPWAGGRSPLHF. The CDR3 coding sequence is TGTGCCAGCAGCCCCTGGGCGGGGGGAAGATCACCCCTCCACTTT.

This clone was observed once. The V gene is TRBV19, the J gene TRBJ2-3; TRBD2 matches 7 bases. CDR1 and CDR2 (germline): LNHDA, SQIVND (reference sequence). The CDR3 totals 14 residues. V was pared by 4 bases and J by 4 bases, with 5 bases of the junction left unmatched. The CDR3 DNA sequence: TGTGCCAGTAGTAGCGGGGGTCGGGCAGATACGCAGTATTTT. This sequence encodes CASSSGGRADTQYF. Full variable domain (outside the CDR3, taken from reference TRBV19 and TRBJ2-3): DGGITQSPKYLFRKEGQNVTLSCEQNLNHDAMYWYRQDPGQGLRLIYYSQIVNDFQKGDIAEGYSVSREKKESFPLTVTSAQKNPTAFYLCASSSGGRADTQYFGPGTRLTVL.

The chain couples TRBV18 to TRBJ2-2; 8 bases are shared with TRBD1. The junction had 4 bases not matched to a gene; V was cut back by 3 bases and J by 1 base. Per germline, CDR1 KGHSH and CDR2 LQKENI. This CDR3 has 16 residues. The CDR3 loop reads CASSPLGTGNTGELFF. The CDR3, as DNA: TGTGCCAGCTCACCTCTCGGGACAGGGAACACCGGGGAGCTGTTTTTT.

This clone was seen only once. The chain is built from TRBV5-1 and TRBJ2-7, with D uncertain. Trimming shortened V by 4 bases and J by 0 bases, and 11 bases separated the two germline ends. Germline V CDR1 and CDR2: SGHRS, YFSETQ. This CDR3 comprises 14 residues. The CDR3: CASSLAEFSYEQYF. CDR3 DNA sequence: TGCGCCAGCAGCCTGGCGGAGTTCTCCTACGAGCAGTACTTC.

The chain carries TRBV11-2 and TRBJ1-1; D is ambiguous. Trimming removed 5 bases at V and 0 bases at J, with 16 bases between. The CDR3 has 16 residues. Germline V gene data show CDR1 as SGHAT and CDR2 as FQNNGV. The CDR3 region is CASSPLSDLMNTEAFF. In DNA form, the CDR3 reads TGTGCCAGCAGCCCTCTGTCAGATTTAATGAACACTGAAGCTTTCTTT.

This clone was observed a few times. This sequence joins TRBV14 and TRBJ1-6, with D unclear. With 3 bases removed from V and 10 bases from J, the gap between germline ends came to 19 bases. The length of the CDR3 is 16 residues. Germline values: CDR1 SGHDN, CDR2 FVKESK. CDR3 loop: CASSHPEEGGYSPLHF. CDR3 DNA: TGTGCCAGCAGCCACCCCGAGGAGGGCGGGTACTCACCCCTCCACTTT.